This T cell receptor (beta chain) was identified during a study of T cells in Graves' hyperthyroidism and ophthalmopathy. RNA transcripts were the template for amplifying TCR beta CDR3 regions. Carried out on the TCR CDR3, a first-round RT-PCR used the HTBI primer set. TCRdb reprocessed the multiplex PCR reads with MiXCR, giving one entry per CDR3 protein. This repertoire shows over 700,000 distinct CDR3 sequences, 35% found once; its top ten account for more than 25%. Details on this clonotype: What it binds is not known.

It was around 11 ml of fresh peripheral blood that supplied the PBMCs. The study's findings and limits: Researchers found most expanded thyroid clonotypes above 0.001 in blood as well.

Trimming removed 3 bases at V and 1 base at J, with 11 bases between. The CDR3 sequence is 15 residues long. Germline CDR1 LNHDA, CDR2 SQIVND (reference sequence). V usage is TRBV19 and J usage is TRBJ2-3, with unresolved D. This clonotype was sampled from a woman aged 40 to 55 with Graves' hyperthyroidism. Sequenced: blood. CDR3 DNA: TGTGCCAGTAGTATGAGGTTGCAGGGCACAGATACGCAGTATTTT. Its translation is CASSMRLQGTDTQYF.